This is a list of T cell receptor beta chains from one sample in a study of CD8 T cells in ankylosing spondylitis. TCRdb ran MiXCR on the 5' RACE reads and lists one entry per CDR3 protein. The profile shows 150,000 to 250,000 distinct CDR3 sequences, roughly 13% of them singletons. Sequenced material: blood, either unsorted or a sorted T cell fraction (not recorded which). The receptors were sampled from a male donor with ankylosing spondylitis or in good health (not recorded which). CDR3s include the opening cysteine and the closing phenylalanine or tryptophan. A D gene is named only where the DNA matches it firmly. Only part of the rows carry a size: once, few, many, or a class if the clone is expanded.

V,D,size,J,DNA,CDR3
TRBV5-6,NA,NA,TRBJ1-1,TGTGCCAGCAGCTTGGTGTACGACGGGGACACTGAAGCTTTCTTT,CASSLVYDGDTEAFF
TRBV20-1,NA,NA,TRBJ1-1,TGCAGTGCTTCCCCCCGACAGGTAACTGAAGCTTTCTTT,CSASPRQVTEAFF
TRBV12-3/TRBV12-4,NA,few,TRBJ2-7,TGTGCCAGCAGTCCCCCGATTCACTACGAGCAGTACTTC,CASSPPIHYEQYF
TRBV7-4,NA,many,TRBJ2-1,TGTGCCAGCAGCACCCGACAGGGAGGTCTCAGTGAGCAGTTCTTC,CASSTRQGGLSEQFF
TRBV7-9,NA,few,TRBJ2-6,TGTGCCAGCAGCTTAGAAGGGACCGGGGCCAACGTCCTGACTTTC,CASSLEGTGANVLTF
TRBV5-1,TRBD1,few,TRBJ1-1,TGCGCCAGCAGCTTTTGGGACAGCACTGAAGCTTTCTTT,CASSFWDSTEAFF
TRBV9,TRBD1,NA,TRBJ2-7,TGTGCCAGCAGCTTGGGACCCGGGACAGGGATTCTTCCCTCCTACGAGCAGTACTTC,CASSLGPGTGILPSYEQYF
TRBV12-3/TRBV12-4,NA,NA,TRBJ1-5,TGTGCCAGCAGTCCCTACTCACTTACTCAGCCCCAGCATTTT,CASSPYSLTQPQHF
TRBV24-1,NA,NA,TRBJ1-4,TGTGCCACCAGGCCCCGGACAGTTCCTAATGAAAAACTGTTTTTT,CATRPRTVPNEKLFF
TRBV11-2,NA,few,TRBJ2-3,TGTGCCAGCAGCTCCCGCTGGCTAGAGACGCAGTATTTT,CASSSRWLETQYF
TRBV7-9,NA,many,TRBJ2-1,TGCGCCAGCAGTCTGGGGGAGAATGAGCAGTTCTTC,CASSLGENEQFF
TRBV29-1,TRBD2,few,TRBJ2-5,TGCAGCGTTGAAAGTCTCCTCAGCGGGAGGTCTAGGGAGACCCAGTACTTC,CSVESLLSGRSRETQYF
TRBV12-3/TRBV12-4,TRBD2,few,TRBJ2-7,TGTGCCAGCAGCCCGGCAAGCGGGAGGAGTGGGGAGCAGTACTTC,CASSPASGRSGEQYF
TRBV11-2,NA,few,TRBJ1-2,TGTGCCAGCAGCTTGATAGGGGGAGGCTACACCTTC,CASSLIGGGYTF
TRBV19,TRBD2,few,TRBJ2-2,TGTGCCAGTAAAGCGGGAGAGGAATTTTCCGGGGAGCTGTTTTTT,CASKAGEEFSGELFF
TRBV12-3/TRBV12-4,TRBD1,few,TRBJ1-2,TGTGCCAGCAGTCCCCCCCGGACAGGGGACCCCTATGGCTACACCTTC,CASSPPRTGDPYGYTF
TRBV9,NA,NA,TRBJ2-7,TGTGCCAGCAGCGTCTTGGCGGGCTCCTACGAGCAGTACTTC,CASSVLAGSYEQYF
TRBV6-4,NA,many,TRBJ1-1,TGTGCCAGCAGTGACTCTCCAGGGCGAGCTTTCTTT,CASSDSPGRAFF
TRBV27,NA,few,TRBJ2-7,TGTGCCAGCAGTTTAACCCCCAGTAGCTCCTACGAGCAGTACTTC,CASSLTPSSSYEQYF
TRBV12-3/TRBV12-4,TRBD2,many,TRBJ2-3,TGTGCCAGCAGCCTAGCGGGGGATACAGATACGCAGTATTTT,CASSLAGDTDTQYF
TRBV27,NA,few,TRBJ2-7,TGTGCCAGCAGTTTGCGGTTCTCCCATTACGAGCAGTACTTC,CASSLRFSHYEQYF
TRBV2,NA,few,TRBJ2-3,TGTGCCAGCAGTGAGGGTCTTAACACAGATACGCAGTATTTT,CASSEGLNTDTQYF
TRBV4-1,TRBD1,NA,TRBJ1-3,TGCGCCAGCAGCCCTATGGACAGGGCTGGAAACACCATATATTTT,CASSPMDRAGNTIYF